The 30 T cell receptor beta chains below all came from one sample that was sequenced in a study of vaccination effects on CD4 cells after COVID-19. Subsequent to 10 days of culture, CD4+ T cells were isolated. Two-dose vaccination with either BNT162b2 or mRNA-1273 was given to the participants. Here immunoSEQ multiplex PCR was the method, and the copy in TCRdb shows in-frame clones only, minus some. This table holds about 73,000 clones, 65% to 80% found once. Their target antigens are unknown. Sequences were derived from CD4+ T cells from PBMCs cultured without peptide, sampled after COVID-19 vaccination. All receptors come from a human donor who received a COVID-19 vaccine.

This clone was detected once. The chain joins TRBV14 to TRBJ2-6, with D hard to call. The CDR3 covers 18 residues. V dropped 4 bases and J dropped 1 base, with 17 bases sitting between them. Germline V gene sequence: CDR1 SGHDN, CDR2 FVKESK. The CDR3 nucleotides read TGTGCCAGCAGCCGGGGTAGGGTGCGTCAATCTGGGGCCAACGTCCTGACTTTC. Translation: CASSRGRVRQSGANVLTF.

This sequence joins TRBV6-1 and TRBJ1-5; no reliable D call. The length of the CDR3 is 12 residues. CDR1 is MNHNS, CDR2 SASEGT, per germline. Trimming cost V 3 bases and J 5 bases, with 5 bases left between them. The CDR3 nucleotides are TGTGCCAGCAGTGAGGGTTATCAGCCCCAGCATTTT. The encoded protein is CASSEGYQPQHF.

The rearrangement joins TRBV28 to TRBJ2-3; tentatively, D is TRBD1 (5 bases). Germline V CDR1 and CDR2: MDHEN, SYDVKM. V was cut by 2 bases and J by 8 bases, with 11 bases left in between. The CDR3 is 13 amino acids. The CDR3 region is CASSLQGAGTQYF. The CDR3 DNA is TGTGCCAGCAGTTTACAGGGCGCTGGTACGCAGTATTTT.

CDR3 sequence: CASRQGQGQAIQYF. In DNA, the CDR3 is TGTGCCAGTAGGCAGGGACAGGGGCAAGCCATTCAGTACTTC. The chain joins TRBV19 to TRBJ2-4; 10 nucleotides line up with TRBD1. This CDR3 is 14 amino acids long. The V segment lost 6 bases and the J segment 9 bases; nucleotides outside the gene matches: 8. CDR1 and CDR2 from the germline V gene are LNHDA and SQIVND (reference sequence). The whole variable domain, filled in from reference TRBV19 and TRBJ2-4, reads DGGITQSPKYLFRKEGQNVTLSCEQNLNHDAMYWYRQDPGQGLRLIYYSQIVNDFQKGDIAEGYSVSREKKESFPLTVTSAQKNPTAFYLCASRQGQGQAIQYFGAGTRLSVL.

The chain has TRBV15 and TRBJ1-3; maybe TRBD1 (5 bases). This CDR3 is built from 14 residues. CDR1 and CDR2 (germline): LNHNV, YYDKDF (reference sequence). The ends were cut back, 0 bases at V and 11 bases at J, with 14 bases in the middle. The CDR3 region has the DNA TGTGCCACCAGCAGAGAGGGGCTCTCTGGAGCCATATATTTT. Translation gives CATSREGLSGAIYF. Full variable domain (missing parts from reference TRBV15 and TRBJ1-3): DAMVIQNPRYQVTQFGKPVTLSCSQTLNHNVMYWYQQKSSQAPKLLFHYYDKDFNNEADTPDNFQSRRPNTSFCFLDIRSPGLGDTAMYLCATSREGLSGAIYFGEGSWLTVV.

This chain joins TRBV4-3 and TRBJ2-1; 10 nucleotides match TRBD2. This CDR3 spans 13 amino acids. CDR1 and CDR2 from the germline V gene are LGHNA and YSLEER. The J segment lost 7 bases and the V segment lost 3 bases, leaving 0 bases of the junction unmatched. In DNA, the CDR3 is TGCGCCAGCAGCCAGGGACTAGCGAATGAGCAGTTCTTC. Residues: CASSQGLANEQFF.

This rearrangement joins TRBV5-4 to TRBJ2-3, with D tentatively TRBD1 (6 bases). CDR1 is SGHNT and CDR2 is YYREEE in the germline V gene (reference sequence). The CDR3 spans 15 residues. Trimming cost V 2 bases and J 0 bases, with 10 bases left between them. In DNA, the CDR3 is TGTGCCAGCAGCTTCCAGGGGATGAGCACAGATACGCAGTATTTT. Translating gives CASSFQGMSTDTQYF.

The table lists this clone with a count of one. The chain has TRBV7-2 and TRBJ1-5; weak D call: TRBD1 (5 bases). The CDR3 is made up of 15 amino acids. Germline V gives CDR1 SGHTA, CDR2 FQGNSA. V was shortened by 2 bases and J by 7 bases, with 15 bases between the two germline ends. The CDR3 DNA is TGTGCCAGCAGCTTAAGAGGAATGGGGGTCCAGCCCCAGCATTTT. Residues: CASSLRGMGVQPQHF. The full variable domain, with the rest looked up from reference TRBV7-2 and TRBJ1-5, is GAGVSQSPSNKVTEKGKDVELRCDPISGHTALYWYRQSLGQGLEFLIYFQGNSAPDKSGLPSDRFSAERTGGSVSTLTIQRTQQEDSAVYLCASSLRGMGVQPQHFGDGTRLSIL.

V usage is TRBV29-1 and J usage is TRBJ1-1; D uncertain. This CDR3 region has 13 residues. V lost 5 bases, J lost 6 bases, and 16 bases lay in between. The germline CDR1 and CDR2 sequences are SQVTM and ANQGSEA. CDR3 coding DNA: TGCAGCGTTACCTTTTTAGGTAACTCTGAAGCTTTCTTT. This gives the protein CSVTFLGNSEAFF.

The CDR3 DNA sequence: TGTGCCAGCAGCGTAGATCAGGGGACCTATGGCTACACCTTC. It translates to CASSVDQGTYGYTF. The chain uses TRBV9 and TRBJ1-2; possibly TRBD1 for D (6 bases). Germline assignment: CDR1 SGDLS and CDR2 YYNGEE. V gave up 0 bases and J gave up 4 bases, with 10 bases separating them. The CDR3 covers 14 residues.

The chain is built from TRBV18 and TRBJ2-7; no definite D call. The length of the CDR3 is 14 residues. Trimming removed 3 bases at V and 0 bases at J, with 9 bases between. In germline, CDR1 is KGHSH, CDR2 LQKENI. The CDR3 here is CASSPTFDSYEQYV. For the CDR3, the DNA is TGTGCCAGCTCACCGACGTTCGACTCCTACGAGCAGTACGTC.

The chain couples TRBV14 to TRBJ2-7, with 9 bases that match TRBD1. V lost 5 bases to trimming and J lost 6 bases; unmatched junction nucleotides: 23. The V gene's germline CDR1 is SGHDN and CDR2 FVKESK. The CDR3 runs to 19 residues. CDR3 sequence: CASSLLPTGQGVSSREQYV. DNA for the CDR3: TGTGCCAGCAGCTTACTACCTACGGGACAGGGTGTGTCTTCTCGCGAGCAGTACGTC.

The rearrangement links TRBV6-5 to TRBJ1-6; perhaps TRBD1 as D (5 bases). CDR1 is MNHEY, CDR2 SVGAGI, per germline. The CDR3 covers 14 residues. V dropped 3 bases and J dropped 7 bases, with 10 bases sitting between them. CDR3 region: CASSYSAGNSPLHF. The CDR3 DNA reads as TGTGCCAGCAGTTATTCGGCAGGGAATTCACCCCTCCACTTT.

The chain employs TRBV7-8 and TRBJ1-5; no clear D gene. Germline V CDR1 and CDR2: SGHVS, FQNEAQ. Trimming removed 1 base from V and 7 bases from J, with 14 bases in between. This CDR3 contains 15 residues. CDR3 in DNA: TGTGCCAGCAGCTTAGTGGGCGGCTTGGGACAGCCCCAGCATTTT. Its protein product is CASSLVGGLGQPQHF.

This clone was seen a handful of times. The rearrangement joins TRBV2 to TRBJ1-5; 7 positions match TRBD1. Trimming took 9 bases from V and 6 from J; bases not matched to a gene: 8. The CDR3 has 13 residues. Germline lookup yields CDR1 SNHLY and CDR2 FYNNEI. The DNA for the CDR3 is TGTGCCAGTCAAACAGGGGTCTTTCAGCCCCAGCATTTT. This encodes CASQTGVFQPQHF. The entire variable domain, with the rest obtained from reference TRBV2 and TRBJ1-5, is as follows: EPEVTQTPSHQVTQMGQEVILRCVPISNHLYFYWYRQILGQKVEFLVSFYNNEISEKSEIFDDQFSVERPDGSNFTLKIRSTKLEDSAMYFCASQTGVFQPQHFGDGTRLSIL.

The V and J genes are TRBV5-1 and TRBJ2-5; TRBD2 agrees at 12 bases. This CDR3 has 15 amino acids. The J segment lost 4 bases and the V segment lost 6 bases, leaving 7 bases of the junction unmatched. Germline-derived CDR1 and CDR2 are SGHRS and YFSETQ. In DNA, the CDR3 is TGCGCCAGCACCCTATCTAGCGGGGGGGCAGAGACCCAGTACTTC. Its protein is CASTLSSGGAETQYF.

This sequence joins TRBV5-1 and TRBJ2-5, with D unclear. This CDR3 has 14 residues. V was shortened by 5 bases and J by 0 bases, with 11 bases between the two germline ends. CDR1 SGHRS and CDR2 YFSETQ come from the germline V gene. CDR3 in amino acids: CASSLALHQETQYF. The CDR3, as DNA: TGCGCCAGCAGTCTGGCACTCCACCAAGAGACCCAGTACTTC.

The chain uses TRBV7-3 and TRBJ2-6; D possibly corresponds to TRBD1 (5 bases). The germline CDR1 and CDR2 sequences are SGHTA and FQGTGA. The CDR3 has 17 amino acids. V was cut by 0 bases and J by 0 bases, with 9 bases left in between. CDR3 sequence reads: CASSLTAGSSGANVLTF. For the CDR3, the DNA is TGTGCCAGCAGCTTAACGGCAGGGTCCTCTGGGGCCAACGTCCTGACTTTC.

V usage is TRBV30 and J usage is TRBJ1-2; 8 nucleotides line up with TRBD1. Germline CDR1 reads GTSNPN; CDR2 reads SVGIG (reference sequence). There are 13 residues in the CDR3. V shed 3 bases and J 4 bases; nucleotides not matched to a gene: 4. The CDR3 coding sequence is TGTGCCTGGAGGGACAGGGCGCTCTATGGCTACACCTTC. Amino acids: CAWRDRALYGYTF.

The chain has TRBV6-6 and TRBJ2-7, with D unresolved. Trimming took off 6 bases at V and 3 bases at J, with 12 bases between the two ends. This CDR3 is built from 13 residues. Germline V CDR1 and CDR2: MNHNY, SVGAGI (reference sequence). This CDR3 is CASRSAALYEQYV. The CDR3 DNA reads TGTGCCAGCAGGTCGGCAGCTCTCTACGAGCAGTACGTC.

V usage is TRBV28 and J usage is TRBJ2-7; the D call may be TRBD1 or TRBD2 (5 bases each). This CDR3 region has 14 residues. Per the germline V gene, CDR1 is MDHEN and CDR2 is SYDVKM. With 4 bases removed from V and 4 bases from J, the gap between germline ends came to 14 bases. The CDR3 protein is CASSSGPLHYEQYV. The CDR3 DNA sequence: TGTGCCAGCAGTTCGGGACCACTCCATTACGAGCAGTACGTC.

CDR3 sequence reads: CAISGLADSSYNEQFF. DNA of the CDR3: TGTGCCATCAGTGGATTAGCGGATAGCTCCTACAATGAGCAGTTCTTC. The chain carries TRBV10-3 and TRBJ2-1, with D possibly TRBD2 on 6 matching bases. V dropped 4 bases and J dropped 0 bases, with 13 bases sitting between them. The CDR3 length is 16 residues. CDR1 is ENHRY and CDR2 is SYGVKD in the germline V gene.

This chain joins TRBV12-5 and TRBJ1-5, with D possibly TRBD1 on 5 matching bases. Germline values: CDR1 LGHNT, CDR2 FRNRAP. This CDR3 spans 18 amino acids. V gave up 4 bases and J gave up 3 bases, with 22 bases separating them. As DNA, the CDR3 is TGTGCTAGTGGTTCCACTCGGGACGGTCAGTCCCCCAATCAGCCCCAGCATTTT. The encoded protein is CASGSTRDGQSPNQPQHF.

This chain connects TRBV6-5 to TRBJ1-5; D gene ambiguous. The CDR3 runs to 13 residues. Germline assignment: CDR1 MNHEY and CDR2 SVGAGI. Trimming removed 3 bases from V and 5 bases from J, with 8 bases in between. The CDR3 is CASSYSWDQPQHF. CDR3 DNA sequence: TGTGCCAGCAGTTATAGTTGGGATCAGCCCCAGCATTTT.

This rearrangement joins TRBV9 to TRBJ2-3; D is possibly TRBD2 (6 bases). This CDR3 contains 16 residues. CDR1 SGDLS and CDR2 YYNGEE come from the germline V gene. The ends were cut back, 4 bases at V and 5 bases at J, with 20 bases in the middle. CDR3: CASSPIVGRGGDTQYF. CDR3 nucleotides: TGTGCCAGCAGCCCCATAGTGGGGCGGGGTGGAGATACGCAGTATTTT.

This clone was counted only a few times. The J gene is TRBJ1-1, the V gene TRBV10-1; the D gene is possibly TRBD1 (6 bases). CDR1 and CDR2 (germline): WNHNN, SYGVQD (reference sequence). This CDR3 is built from 14 residues. V dropped 0 bases and J dropped 1 base, with 6 bases sitting between them. The CDR3 sequence is CASSESRGNTEAFF. For the CDR3, the DNA is TGCGCCAGCAGTGAGTCCAGGGGGAACACTGAAGCTTTCTTT.

The V gene is TRBV7-2, the J gene TRBJ2-1, with D tentatively TRBD1 or TRBD2 (5 bases each). Germline V gene data show CDR1 as SGHTA and CDR2 as FQGNSA. This CDR3 has 13 amino acids. The V end lost 5 bases, the J end lost 9 bases, and 14 bases lay between the germline ends. The CDR3 loop is CASSRRERGEQFF. For the CDR3, the DNA is TGTGCCAGCAGCCGCAGGGAGAGGGGTGAGCAGTTCTTC.

This clone was seen only a few times. The gene calls are TRBV27 and TRBJ1-4, with no clear D. The CDR3 loop spans 15 amino acids. The V end lost 2 bases, the J end lost 2 bases, and 9 bases lay between the germline ends. Germline lookup yields CDR1 MNHEY and CDR2 SMNVEV (reference sequence). DNA for the CDR3: TGTGCCAGCAGTTTAGGCGGGGAGACTAATGAAAAACTGTTTTTT. Translating gives CASSLGGETNEKLFF.

The chain is built from TRBV5-1 and TRBJ1-3; the D is unclear. The germline V gene has CDR1 SGHRS and CDR2 YFSETQ. Deletions cut 1 base from V and 0 bases from J, with 11 bases between. This CDR3 has 16 residues. The CDR3 coding sequence is TGCGCCAGCAGCTTGAAAACGGGCAGCTCTGGAAACACCATATATTTT. It yields the protein CASSLKTGSSGNTIYF.

The chain links TRBV6-5 to TRBJ2-1, with 12 bases fitting TRBD2. This CDR3 spans 16 amino acids. Germline CDR1 MNHEY, CDR2 SVGAGI. J was trimmed by 0 bases and V by 4 bases; bases with no gene match: 1. In DNA, the CDR3 is TGTGCCAGCAGTTCACTAGCGGGGGGCTCCTACAATGAGCAGTTCTTC. Translated: CASSSLAGGSYNEQFF.